This TCR beta chain was sequenced for a study of CD8+ T cells in alopecia areata. Study information: It was oral tofacitinib, at 5 to 10 mg twice daily, that treated patients received.

The length of the CDR3 is 14 residues. Trimming cost V 4 bases and J 1 base, with 8 bases left between them. Germline CDR1 LGHNA, CDR2 YNFKEQ. Treatment described: oral pan-JAK inhibitor, 5-10 mg twice daily. In each case, RNA was isolated and then reverse transcribed into cDNA as the sequencing template. Using immunoSEQ multiplex PCR, the repertoire was profiled, and TCRdb retains in-frame clones only, with some absent. The data contain 110,000 to 150,000 clones, approximately 86% of them singletons. About this clone: The antigen is unknown.

Study-wide points: Many expanded lesional clones remained in scalp and blood on tofacitinib. Scalp clonality, together with expanded CD8+ clones among the top 100, fell significantly with tofacitinib.

The TCR sequence derives from a human donor with alopecia areata. This rearrangement joins TRBV4-2 to TRBJ2-1, with TRBD2 as a possible D gene (6 bases). Sequenced material: CD8+ T cells sorted from blood, taken at week 4, from a patient treated with tofacitinib. CDR3 loop: CASSRGVSYNEQFF. As DNA, the CDR3 is TGTGCCAGCAGCCGCGGGGTTTCCTACAATGAGCAGTTCTTC.